The 18 T cell receptor beta chains below all came from one sample that was sequenced in a study of T-cell reconstitution after alpha-beta-depleted transplantation in children. The library targeted TCRbeta and was prepared with unique molecular identifiers. TCRdb analysed the PCR reads with MiXCR anew, one entry per CDR3 protein. The sample shows hundreds of thousands of distinct CDR3 sequences, around 9.6% of them seen only once. The sequencing used PBMCs from the stem cell graft donor, collected from the stem cell graft. Receptors originate from a human donor who donated a stem cell graft to a child with SCID.

The chain uses TRBV7-3 and TRBJ2-6; D gene ambiguous. Trimming shortened V by 1 base and J by 2 bases, and 12 bases separated the two germline ends. Germline V gene data show CDR1 as SGHTA and CDR2 as FQGTGA. This CDR3 is built from 17 residues. CDR3 region: CASSLRSRSTGANVLTF. Written as DNA, the CDR3 is TGTGCCAGCAGCTTAAGGTCCCGGAGCACTGGGGCCAACGTCCTGACTTTC.

V gene TRBV12-3 or TRBV12-4 combines with J gene TRBJ2-5; no clear D. This CDR3 region has 11 residues. Trimming shortened V by 6 bases and J by 7 bases, and 9 bases separated the two germline ends. In nucleotides, the CDR3 is TGTGCCAGCAGCCTGTCGGTGACCCAGTACTTC. It codes for CASSLSVTQYF.

This clonotype occurred a few times. The V and J genes are TRBV20-1 and TRBJ1-3, with D hard to call. The CDR3 sequence is 14 residues long. Looked up from germline, CDR1 is DFQATT and CDR2 is SNEGSKA (reference sequence). V was trimmed by 1 base and J by 0 bases, leaving 7 bases between them. The CDR3 sequence is CSARAQNSGNTIYF. CDR3 DNA sequence: TGCAGTGCTAGAGCCCAAAACTCTGGAAACACCATATATTTT.

The J gene is TRBJ1-4, the V gene TRBV27; no firm D call. V lost 4 bases and J 4 bases, leaving 10 bases between the germline ends. CDR3 length: 14 amino acids. The germline gives CDR1 MNHEY, CDR2 SMNVEV (reference sequence). CDR3 sequence (DNA): TGTGCCAGCAGTTCGACGCAGTTTAATGAAAAACTGTTTTTT. As protein: CASSSTQFNEKLFF.

This clonotype was found many times. The CDR3 protein is CASSFSVDGEAFF. The CDR3 nucleotides are TGTGCCAGCAGTTTCTCTGTGGACGGGGAAGCTTTCTTT. This sequence joins TRBV12-3 or TRBV12-4 and TRBJ1-1; D unclear. The CDR3 contains 13 residues. The V gene lost 3 bases and the J gene lost 8 bases, with 13 bases spanning the gap.

This sequence joins TRBV6-1 and TRBJ1-1, with 8 positions matching TRBD1. In germline, CDR1 is MNHNS, CDR2 SASEGT. With 6 bases clipped from V and 6 bases from J, the junction kept 6 bases outside the gene matches. This CDR3 contains 13 residues. CDR3 coding DNA: TGTGCCAGCAGGTGGGACAGGAGATCTGAAGCTTTCTTT. It is translated as CASRWDRRSEAFF.

The chain is built from TRBV9 and TRBJ2-1; perhaps TRBD1 as D (7 bases). Trimming shortened V by 4 bases and J by 2 bases, and 13 bases separated the two germline ends. The CDR3 covers 15 residues. Germline V gives CDR1 SGDLS, CDR2 YYNGEE. The CDR3 reads CASSPPGGPYNEQFF. The CDR3 nucleotides are TGTGCCAGCAGCCCCCCAGGGGGGCCCTACAATGAGCAGTTCTTC.

The chain is built from TRBV4-1 and TRBJ2-7; TRBD2 aligns across 9 bases. The CDR3 totals 17 residues. J was trimmed by 4 bases and V by 6 bases; bases with no gene match: 16. Looked up from germline, CDR1 is MGHRA and CDR2 is YSYEKL. DNA of the CDR3: TGCGCCAGCAGTCTCTCCCAGCTAGCGGGGACTCTTTACGAGCAGTACTTC. Encoded protein: CASSLSQLAGTLYEQYF.

Ten or more counts support this clonotype. The chain couples TRBV12-3 or TRBV12-4 to TRBJ1-1; D gene ambiguous. CDR3 size: 15 residues. Trimming shortened V by 8 bases and J by 0 bases, and 16 bases separated the two germline ends. The CDR3 DNA reads TGTGCCAGCCGATCTAGGGTTTCCATGAACACTGAAGCTTTCTTT. This sequence encodes CASRSRVSMNTEAFF.

This clonotype came up many times. The V and J genes are TRBV27 and TRBJ2-2; no clear D gene. CDR3 length: 13 residues. Per germline, CDR1 MNHEY and CDR2 SMNVEV (reference sequence). V lost 2 bases and J 5 bases, leaving 6 bases between the germline ends. CDR3 DNA: TGTGCCAGCAGTTTACTGGATACCGGGGAGCTGTTTTTT. Residues: CASSLLDTGELFF.

This chain links TRBV20-1 with TRBJ1-1; perhaps TRBD1 as D (6 bases). CDR1 and CDR2 from the germline V gene are DFQATT and SNEGSKA (reference sequence). V was cut by 5 bases and J by 1 base, with 14 bases left in between. The CDR3 is made up of 14 amino acids. This CDR3 reads CSAHSGTTNTEAFF. CDR3 bases: TGCAGTGCTCATTCCGGGACAACGAACACTGAAGCTTTCTTT.

V usage is TRBV27 and J usage is TRBJ2-7; weak D call: TRBD2 (5 bases). Germline CDR1 MNHEY, CDR2 SMNVEV (reference sequence). The CDR3 extends over 12 amino acids. V lost 6 bases to trimming and J lost 0 bases, with 6 bases between them. The CDR3 here is CASRAGSYEQYF. In DNA, the CDR3 is TGTGCCAGCAGGGCGGGCTCCTACGAGCAGTACTTC.

The count of this clonotype is one. The chain joins TRBV6-5 to TRBJ2-3; D gene uncertain. This CDR3 is built from 14 residues. V was shortened by 0 bases and J by 2 bases, with 6 bases between the two germline ends. Germline V CDR1 and CDR2: MNHEY, SVGAGI. The CDR3 nucleotides are TGTGCCAGCAGTTACTCGGCCTACACAGATACGCAGTATTTT. Protein product: CASSYSAYTDTQYF.

A remark on this clonotype: Possible read error: a much larger clone is one base away. The rearrangement joins TRBV11-1 to TRBJ2-1, with 7 bases lining up with TRBD1. Trimming at V came to 5 bases and at J to 11 bases, leaving 30 bases not matched to a gene. Germline V gives CDR1 SGHAT, CDR2 FQDESV (reference sequence). CDR3 length equals 20 residues. CDR3 DNA sequence: TGTGCCAGCAGCCGTGGGCCAGGGGGTATCAAACTGCAGGCAGGGAATAAGCAGTTCTTC. Translated: CASSRGPGGIKLQAGNKQFF.

This clonotype has at least ten counts. The chain uses TRBV5-1 and TRBJ2-2; TRBD1 aligns across 7 bases. Germline CDR1 reads SGHRS; CDR2 reads YFSETQ. This CDR3 spans 15 amino acids. The V and J ends lost 3 bases and 6 bases, in that order; junction bases with no gene match: 8. CDR3 amino acids: CASSWNRGAAGELFF. The DNA for the CDR3 is TGCGCCAGCAGCTGGAACAGGGGAGCGGCCGGGGAGCTGTTTTTT.

This clonotype was found a few times. The CDR3 nucleotides read TGTGCCAGCAGCTTAGCGCAGGGCAGGGCATGGGATACGCAGTATTTT. It is translated as CASSLAQGRAWDTQYF. The genes are TRBV7-6 and TRBJ2-3, with D maybe TRBD1 (5 bases). The CDR3 is made up of 16 amino acids. In germline, CDR1 is SGHVS, CDR2 FNYEAQ. Trimming shortened V by 0 bases and J by 6 bases, and 16 bases separated the two germline ends.

This clonotype turned up a few times. This sequence joins TRBV5-1 and TRBJ2-5, with a weak D call TRBD2 (5 bases). From germline, CDR1 is SGHRS and CDR2 YFSETQ. Trimming stripped 0 bases from V and 5 bases from J, with 14 bases between. The CDR3 extends over 15 amino acids. CDR3 sequence: CASSLDGRGQETQYF. CDR3 DNA sequence: TGCGCCAGCAGCTTGGACGGACGAGGGCAGGAGACCCAGTACTTC.

The chain is built from TRBV5-6 and TRBJ2-3, with D possibly being TRBD1 or TRBD2 (6 bases each). The CDR3 totals 20 residues. Trimming took off 5 bases at V and 6 bases at J, with 34 bases between the two ends. Germline V gene sequence: CDR1 SGHDT, CDR2 YYEEEE. The CDR3, as DNA: TGTGCCAGCAGTTCAGGGGCGGAGGGGGTGGGGTCCTGGGCACAGGATACGCAGTATTTT. This gives the protein CASSSGAEGVGSWAQDTQYF.